This T cell receptor (beta chain) was captured by sequencing in a study of shared clonotypes between healthy human individuals. Study-level points and caveats: Limitation of the genetic and exposure-history diversity represented came from the few donors.

V lost 5 bases, J lost 4 bases, and 11 bases stayed unmatched. The CDR3 extends over 15 amino acids. Germline loops: CDR1 MDHEN, CDR2 SYDVKM. Adult donors, all healthy and HIV-negative, had no recent acute infections or vaccinations. This clone was recorded only once. The target antigen is unknown. Template amounts of around 270 ng DNA, tens of thousands of T cell genomes, were employed in unsorted PBMC replicate PCRs. Sequencing was performed with immunoSEQ multiplex PCR; in TCRdb, only in-frame clones are kept and a portion is missing. Among some 530,000 clones listed, approximately 80% were seen once.

This clonotype originated in a woman aged 40 to 50 in good health. Some clones in this sample may be carry-over from other donors' samples. The chain recombines TRBV28 with TRBJ2-7; TRBD2 agrees at 7 bases. Sequences were obtained from PBMCs. For the CDR3, the DNA is TGTGCCAGCAGTACGGGCGGGGCTAGCGGTTACGAGCAGTACTTC. This translates into CASSTGGASGYEQYF.